The next 21 T cell receptor beta chains were all read from a single sample in a study of blood T cell repertoires in COVID-19. The method was immunoSEQ multiplex PCR; TCRdb's version includes in-frame clones alone and lacks a portion of them. The profile shows over 350,000 clones, approximately 90% of them singletons. Sequenced input: PBMCs or T cells enriched from blood (not recorded which). The source of these receptors is a young woman who had recovered from COVID-19.

This clone was seen only a few times. The rearrangement links TRBV13 to TRBJ2-4; possibly TRBD1 for D (5 bases). Germline V CDR1 and CDR2: PRHDT, FYEKMQ (reference sequence). V was trimmed by 4 bases and J by 2 bases, leaving 9 bases between them. The CDR3 runs 14 residues. The CDR3 bases are TGTGCCAGCAGCTCGACAGAGTCCAAAAACATTCAGTACTTC. It codes for CASSSTESKNIQYF. The entire variable domain, with the rest obtained from reference TRBV13 and TRBJ2-4, is as follows: AAGVIQSPRHLIKEKRETATLKCYPIPRHDTVYWYQQGPGQDPQFLISFYEKMQSDKGSIPDRFSAQQFSDYHSELNMSSLELGDSALYFCASSSTESKNIQYFGAGTRLSVL.

This chain joins TRBV7-2 and TRBJ2-1, with TRBD2 matching 12 bases. CDR3 size: 16 residues. V shed 4 bases and J 0 bases; nucleotides not matched to a gene: 1. Germline V gives CDR1 SGHTA, CDR2 FQGNSA. CDR3 amino acids: CASSWTSGVSYNEQFF. CDR3 DNA sequence: TGTGCCAGCAGCTGGACTAGCGGGGTCTCCTACAATGAGCAGTTCTTC.

The rearrangement uses TRBV27 and TRBJ1-2; 7 bases fit TRBD1. CDR3 length: 14 amino acids. From germline, CDR1 is MNHEY and CDR2 SMNVEV (reference sequence). J lost 8 bases, V lost 6 bases, and 12 bases had no gene match. The CDR3 spells CASSPDRDRGGYTF. CDR3 nucleotide sequence: TGTGCCAGCAGCCCAGACAGGGATCGAGGCGGCTACACCTTC.

CDR3 loop: CASSPQYGQGGNTQYF. The CDR3 bases are TGTGCCAGCAGCCCTCAATACGGACAGGGGGGAAATACGCAGTATTTT. This sequence joins TRBV3-1 (or the pseudogene TRBV3-2) and TRBJ2-3, with TRBD1 matching 10 bases. Trimming at V came to 4 bases and at J to 7 bases, leaving 11 bases not matched to a gene. The germline V gene has CDR1 LGHDT and CDR2 YNNKEL (reference sequence). This CDR3 region has 16 residues.

V usage is TRBV6-1 and J usage is TRBJ1-2; 9 bases are a match to TRBD1. The CDR3 consists of 15 residues. The V segment lost 2 bases and the J segment 4 bases; nucleotides outside the gene matches: 5. Germline loops: CDR1 MNHNS, CDR2 SASEGT. The CDR3 DNA sequence: TGTGCCAGCAGTGAAACAGGGGGCGTAGTCTATGGCTACACCTTC. This codes for CASSETGGVVYGYTF.

This clone was detected only a few times. The V gene is TRBV6-4, the J gene TRBJ1-2; D is uncertain. In germline, CDR1 is MRHNA, CDR2 SNTAGT. This CDR3 contains 12 residues. With 5 bases removed from V and 5 bases from J, the gap between germline ends came to 9 bases. The CDR3: CASSPPGYGYTF. The CDR3 nucleotides are TGTGCCAGCAGTCCGCCGGGGTATGGCTACACCTTC.

The rearrangement joins TRBV5-6 to TRBJ2-7, with D tentatively TRBD1 (6 bases). Germline loops: CDR1 SGHDT, CDR2 YYEEEE. This CDR3 comprises 13 residues. V lost 2 bases and J 3 bases, leaving 9 bases between the germline ends. The CDR3 spells CASSLRGSYEQYF. The CDR3 region has the DNA TGTGCCAGCAGCTTAAGGGGGAGCTACGAGCAGTACTTC.

The J gene is TRBJ1-2, the V gene TRBV7-9; D unresolved. The CDR3 covers 14 residues. V shed 0 bases and J shed 3 bases, with 8 bases lying between them. Germline V gene data show CDR1 as SEHNR and CDR2 as FQNEAQ (reference sequence). CDR3 DNA sequence: TGTGCCAGCAGCTTAGCGGGCCGCGACTATGGCTACACCTTC. Its translation: CASSLAGRDYGYTF.

The chain uses TRBV25-1 and TRBJ1-4; D possibly corresponds to TRBD1 (5 bases). Germline V gives CDR1 MGHDK, CDR2 SYGVNS. This CDR3 contains 11 residues. Trimming took 6 bases from V and 14 from J, leaving 13 bases between them. CDR3 nucleotides: TGTGCCAGCAGCAGCGCAGGGTCGCTGTTTTTT. Its translation is CASSSAGSLFF.

The V call is TRBV7-3, the J call TRBJ1-6, with D possibly matching TRBD1 (5 bases). With 2 bases removed from V and 10 bases from J, the gap between germline ends came to 12 bases. The CDR3 extends over 14 amino acids. CDR1 SGHTA and CDR2 FQGTGA come from the germline V gene. The CDR3: CASSLGGGPSPLHF. CDR3 nucleotides: TGTGCCAGCAGCTTAGGGGGGGGACCATCACCCCTCCACTTT.

The CDR3 nucleotides read TGTGCCAGCTCACCTCAGACGGGGAACACTGAAGCTTTCTTT. It specifies CASSPQTGNTEAFF. This chain links TRBV18 with TRBJ1-1; D remains unclear. The germline gives CDR1 KGHSH, CDR2 LQKENI. This CDR3 is built from 14 residues. The V end was cut by 3 bases, the J end by 1 base, with 9 bases between.

The chain employs TRBV4-1 and TRBJ1-1; no clear D gene. The ends were cut back, 1 base at V and 6 bases at J, with 12 bases in the middle. Looked up from germline, CDR1 is MGHRA and CDR2 is YSYEKL. The CDR3 runs 14 residues. CDR3 DNA sequence: TGCGCCAGCAGCCAAGTCCTCCTCCCCGCTGAAGCTTTCTTT. This sequence encodes CASSQVLLPAEAFF.

This chain connects TRBV2 to TRBJ1-3, with a tentative D call TRBD1 (5 bases). The germline V gene encodes CDR1 SNHLY and CDR2 FYNNEI. Trimming left V 10 bases short and J 0 bases short, with 13 bases between. The CDR3 is 14 residues long. CDR3 sequence reads: CATIGHPSGNTIYF. The CDR3 DNA is TGTGCCACCATCGGACACCCCTCTGGAAACACCATATATTTT.

This clone occurred once. J is TRBJ1-1 and V is TRBV27, with D possibly TRBD1 on 5 matching bases. Trimming shortened V by 7 bases and J by 0 bases, and 21 bases separated the two germline ends. The CDR3 sequence is 17 residues long. Germline CDR1 and CDR2: MNHEY and SMNVEV (reference sequence). The CDR3 reads CASTDLGPWGMNTEAFF. CDR3 nucleotide sequence: TGTGCCAGCACTGACCTAGGTCCGTGGGGCATGAACACTGAAGCTTTCTTT.

The V call is TRBV5-4, the J call TRBJ1-4, with 8 bases identical to TRBD1. V gave up 1 base and J gave up 5 bases; unmatched junction bases: 4. The CDR3 contains 15 residues. Germline CDR1 SGHNT, CDR2 YYREEE (reference sequence). The chain's CDR3 is CASSLIDRGNEKLFF. Written as DNA, the CDR3 is TGTGCCAGCAGCTTGATAGACAGGGGCAATGAAAAACTGTTTTTT.

This rearrangement joins TRBV21-1 to TRBJ1-2. TRBV21-1 is shown as a pseudogene. This CDR3 comprises 15 residues. This CDR3 reads CASSGGGATNYGYTF. The CDR3 coding sequence is TGTGCCAGCAGCGGTGGGGGGGCAACTAACTATGGCTACACCTTC.

This sequence joins TRBV27 and TRBJ2-7, with 8 bases identical to TRBD2. There are 15 residues in the CDR3. V lost 5 bases, J lost 1 base, and 7 bases stayed unmatched. The germline V gene encodes CDR1 MNHEY and CDR2 SMNVEV (reference sequence). The DNA of the CDR3 is TGTGCCAGCAGTCGTAGAAGCGGGGGATCCTACGAGCAGTACTTC. Protein sequence: CASSRRSGGSYEQYF.

The chain is built from TRBV10-2 and TRBJ2-2; 7 bases fit TRBD1. CDR1 WSHSY and CDR2 SAAADI come from the germline V gene. Trimming took 7 bases from V and 3 from J; bases not matched to a gene: 11. The CDR3 is 16 residues long. The CDR3, as DNA: TGCGCCAGCAACGACCGGGACAGAGGGGACACCGGGGAGCTGTTTTTT. Its protein product is CASNDRDRGDTGELFF.

The gene calls are TRBV5-8 and TRBJ1-3, with unresolved D. CDR3 size: 14 residues. Trimming removed 0 bases from V and 2 bases from J, with 6 bases in between. CDR1 and CDR2 (germline): SGHTS, YDEGEE. DNA of the CDR3: TGTGCCAGCAGCTTGGCTCGGGCTGGAAACACCATATATTTT. This translates into CASSLARAGNTIYF.

The V call is TRBV20-1, the J call TRBJ1-1; no firm D call. CDR3 size: 11 residues. V was clipped by 4 bases and J by 3 bases, with 6 bases between them. Germline CDR1 is DFQATT and CDR2 is SNEGSKA (reference sequence). The CDR3 sequence is CSANTYTEAFF. The CDR3 DNA is TGCAGTGCTAACACATACACTGAAGCTTTCTTT.

This rearrangement joins TRBV30 to TRBJ1-5, with D possibly matching TRBD1 (6 bases). The V end lost 0 bases, the J end lost 4 bases, and 10 bases lay between the germline ends. CDR3 length: 14 residues. The germline gives CDR1 GTSNPN, CDR2 SVGIG (reference sequence). The CDR3 is CAWSVRDKNQPQHF. In nucleotides, the CDR3 is TGTGCCTGGAGTGTGAGGGACAAAAATCAGCCCCAGCATTTT. The variable domain in full, with the rest retrieved from reference TRBV30 and TRBJ1-5, is SQTIHQWPATLVQPVGSPLSLECTVEGTSNPNLYWYRQAAGRGLQLLFYSVGIGQISSEVPQNLSASRPQDRQFILSSKKLLLSDSGFYLCAWSVRDKNQPQHFGDGTRLSIL.